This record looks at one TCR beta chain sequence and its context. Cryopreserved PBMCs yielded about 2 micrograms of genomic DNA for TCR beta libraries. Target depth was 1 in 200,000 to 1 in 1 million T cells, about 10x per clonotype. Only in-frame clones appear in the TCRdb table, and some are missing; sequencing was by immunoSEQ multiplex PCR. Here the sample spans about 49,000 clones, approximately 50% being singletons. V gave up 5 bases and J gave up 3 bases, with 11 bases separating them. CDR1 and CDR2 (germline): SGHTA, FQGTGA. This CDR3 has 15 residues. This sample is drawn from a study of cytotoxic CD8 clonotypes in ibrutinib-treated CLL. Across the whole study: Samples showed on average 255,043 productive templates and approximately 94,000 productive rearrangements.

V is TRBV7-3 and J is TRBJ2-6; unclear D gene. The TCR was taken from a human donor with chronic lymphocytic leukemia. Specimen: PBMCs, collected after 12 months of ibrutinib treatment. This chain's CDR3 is CASSPSRVGANVLTF. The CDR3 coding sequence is TGTGCCAGCAGCCCTTCTCGGGTTGGGGCCAACGTCCTGACTTTC.